This T cell receptor (beta chain) was retrieved from a study of OX40 agonist ivuxolimab in advanced cancers. Germline V lookup: CDR1 SGHTA, CDR2 FQGNSA. This CDR3 comprises 15 residues. The V gene end was trimmed by 5 bases and the J gene end by 8 bases; junction bases not matched to a gene: 12. Sequencing used immunoSEQ multiplex PCR; TCRdb keeps in-frame clones, though not all of them. The sample has 60,000 to 80,000 clones, around 84% seen once. Sequenced material: CD4+ or CD8+ T cells sorted from blood, taken in a trial of the OX40 agonist ivuxolimab. This clonotype was obtained from an adult with an advanced solid tumor such as melanoma, head and neck, liver or kidney cancer. The rearrangement joins TRBV7-2 to TRBJ2-4; 7 bases are a match to TRBD2. CDR3 sequence: CASSREGQVGDIQYF. The CDR3 bases are TGTGCCAGCAGCAGGGAGGGTCAGGTTGGGGACATTCAGTACTTC.